This record concerns one TCR beta chain sequence. As yet, its antigen is unknown. This sample is drawn from a study of CD8 T cells in ankylosing spondylitis. General study points: Matched synovial fluid from ankylosing spondylitis patients was reported to be enriched for disease-linked clones. Blood from ankylosing spondylitis patients appeared to carry a characteristic roughly 8-variant TCR beta motif.

The TCR beta libraries were generated through quantitative 5'-RACE incorporating molecular barcodes. One entry per CDR3 protein, called by TCRdb with MiXCR from the 5' RACE reads. This sample has roughly 240,000 distinct CDR3 sequences, with 32% found just once. From germline, CDR1 is GTSNPN and CDR2 SVGIG (reference sequence). The CDR3 consists of 12 residues. Trimming took 3 bases from V and 9 from J, leaving 12 bases between them. This clonotype was obtained from a male donor with ankylosing spondylitis or in good health (not recorded which). Sequencing was performed on blood, either unsorted or a sorted T cell fraction (not recorded which). The chain employs TRBV30 and TRBJ2-1, with D maybe TRBD1 (5 bases). CDR3 DNA: TGTGCCTGGAGCGTCAGGGTGGGTGAGCAGTTCTTC. Translated: CAWSVRVGEQFF.